This T cell receptor beta chain was sequenced in a study of beta chain features in type 1 diabetes. Study-level information: Age, gender and cell yields were alike across patients and healthy donors.

For this clone: The antigen is not known.

Study-wide points: Significant though moderate, a shortening of TCRB CDR3s appeared in all four CD4+ subsets of Type 1 diabetes patients.

The investigators reverse transcribed all of the isolated RNA, so they sequenced expressed TCRB transcripts. TCRdb's copy holds only in-frame clones and misses some; the assay was immunoSEQ multiplex PCR. The sample carries 220,000 or so clones, more than 65% recorded once. The clonotype was recovered from a man aged 30 to 45 in good health. Sequenced input: naive CD4+ T cells from blood.

CDR3 residues: CASSGGGPNQPQHF. The CDR3 DNA sequence: TGCGCCAGCAGCGGAGGAGGGCCCAATCAGCCCCAGCATTTT. This rearrangement joins TRBV5-1 to TRBJ1-5, with unresolved D. This CDR3 contains 14 residues. V was clipped by 4 bases and J by 3 bases, with 11 bases between them. Germline CDR1 SGHRS, CDR2 YFSETQ.